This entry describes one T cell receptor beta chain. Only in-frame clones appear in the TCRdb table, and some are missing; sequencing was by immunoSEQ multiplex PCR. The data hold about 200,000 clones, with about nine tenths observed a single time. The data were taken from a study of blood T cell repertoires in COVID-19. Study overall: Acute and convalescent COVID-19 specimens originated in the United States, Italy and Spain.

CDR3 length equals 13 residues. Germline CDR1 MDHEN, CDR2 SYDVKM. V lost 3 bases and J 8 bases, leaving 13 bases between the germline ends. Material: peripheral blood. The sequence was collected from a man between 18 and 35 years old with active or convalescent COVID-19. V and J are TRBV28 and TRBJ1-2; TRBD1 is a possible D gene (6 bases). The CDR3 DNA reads TGTGCCAGCAGTTTGCTGACAGGTTTCGGCTACACCTTC. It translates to CASSLLTGFGYTF.